This T cell receptor beta chain was identified during a study of human T cells and chemical hapten exposure. About the study: Patch testing was performed with 0.01% DPC on the upper back, with reading at 6 days.

The CDR3 contains 15 residues. Time point noted: patch test 3, about 24 weeks after DPC sensitization. The treatment: therapeutic diphenylcyclopropenone sensitization with weekly scalp DPC. The study drew its donors from alopecia patients who were 18 to 70 years old and suitable for DPC. Unfractionated whole blood was the source of the extracted total RNA. TCRdb passed the RACE reads through MiXCR, listing each CDR3 protein once. This table holds about 120,000 distinct CDR3 sequences, over 9% found once. This chain uses TRBV21-1 with TRBJ2-3; the DNA was not used to check the table's D call, TRBD2. TRBV21-1 is flagged as a pseudogene. This sample comprised whole blood, obtained in connection with sensitization to the hapten diphenylcyclopropenone (DPC). The TCR sequence derives from a woman aged 50 to 60 with alopecia areata. Some clones in this sample may be carry-over from other donors' samples. The CDR3 sequence: CAPFIGLAGEDTQYF. The CDR3 nucleotides are TGTGCCCCCTTCATCGGACTCGCGGGGGAAGATACGCAGTATTTT.